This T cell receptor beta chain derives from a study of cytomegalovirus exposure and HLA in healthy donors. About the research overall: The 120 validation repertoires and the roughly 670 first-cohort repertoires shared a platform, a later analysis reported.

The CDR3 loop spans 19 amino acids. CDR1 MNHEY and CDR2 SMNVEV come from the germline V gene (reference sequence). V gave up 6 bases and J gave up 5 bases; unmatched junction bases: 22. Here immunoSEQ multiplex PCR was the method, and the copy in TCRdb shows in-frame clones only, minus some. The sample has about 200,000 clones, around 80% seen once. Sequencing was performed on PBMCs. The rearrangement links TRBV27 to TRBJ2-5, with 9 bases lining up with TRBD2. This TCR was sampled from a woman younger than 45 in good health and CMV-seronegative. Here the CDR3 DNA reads TGTGCCAGCAGATATAGCGGGAGAGGCCCCCGCTCCAATTATGAGACCCAGTACTTC. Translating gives CASRYSGRGPRSNYETQYF.